Listed here are 25 T cell receptor beta chains from one sample, sequenced in a study of cytomegalovirus exposure and HLA in healthy donors. 60 Vbeta and 13 Jbeta primers were used in PCR. Measured with immunoSEQ multiplex PCR; TCRdb has only the in-frame clones, and not every one. The repertoire holds about 200,000 clones, with more than 65% as singletons. Material: PBMCs. The receptors here all came from a girl between 10 and 17 years old in good health and CMV-seropositive.

V gene TRBV27 combines with J gene TRBJ1-5, with D tentatively TRBD1 (6 bases). The V gene lost 5 bases and the J gene lost 1 base, with 12 bases spanning the gap. In germline, CDR1 is MNHEY, CDR2 SMNVEV (reference sequence). The CDR3 runs 15 residues. CDR3 region: CASSPQDRSNQPQHF. CDR3 sequence (DNA): TGTGCCAGCAGTCCTCAAGACAGGAGCAATCAGCCCCAGCATTTT.

The rearrangement uses TRBV10-3 and TRBJ1-5; the match to TRBD1 covers 9 bases. Germline assignment: CDR1 ENHRY and CDR2 SYGVKD. CDR3 size: 15 residues. J lost 1 base, V lost 10 bases, and 8 bases had no gene match. The CDR3 nucleotides read TGTGCCACCGGGGACAGGGCCCACAGCAATCAGCCCCAGCATTTT. It yields the protein CATGDRAHSNQPQHF.

This chain uses TRBV10-1 with TRBJ2-7; 10 bases agree with TRBD2. Germline V lookup: CDR1 WNHNN, CDR2 SYGVQD (reference sequence). Losses at the gene ends were 6 bases for V and 5 bases for J; bases not matched to a gene: 7. There are 14 residues in the CDR3. CDR3 loop: CASSRSGGMDEQYF. CDR3 DNA: TGCGCCAGCAGCCGTAGCGGGGGGATGGACGAGCAGTACTTC.

The chain carries TRBV13 and TRBJ2-5; TRBD1 agrees at 9 bases. The CDR3 totals 16 residues. Germline V gives CDR1 PRHDT, CDR2 FYEKMQ (reference sequence). The junction had 8 bases not matched to a gene; V was cut back by 5 bases and J by 1 base. CDR3 in amino acids: CASSGRQGVIQETQYF. For the CDR3, the DNA is TGTGCCAGCAGCGGGAGACAGGGGGTGATCCAAGAGACCCAGTACTTC.

The chain uses TRBV7-9 and TRBJ2-5, with D maybe TRBD1 (5 bases). V was trimmed by 5 bases and J by 5 bases, leaving 18 bases between them. The CDR3 loop spans 15 amino acids. The germline gives CDR1 SEHNR, CDR2 FQNEAQ (reference sequence). The CDR3 reads CASSPSGLSVETQYF. The DNA of the CDR3 is TGTGCCAGCAGCCCCTCAGGGTTGAGTGTGGAGACCCAGTACTTC.

This chain connects TRBV2 to TRBJ1-1, with D possibly matching TRBD1 (5 bases). The CDR3 sequence is 14 residues long. Germline lookup yields CDR1 SNHLY and CDR2 FYNNEI. V shed 8 bases and J shed 4 bases, with 17 bases lying between them. The CDR3 DNA is TGTGCCAGCGCGGTGGGGGGTGAAGGCACTGAAGCTTTCTTT. Translating gives CASAVGGEGTEAFF.

The chain is built from TRBV2 and TRBJ1-1; D might be TRBD1 (5 bases). V gave up 11 bases and J gave up 2 bases, with 15 bases separating them. The V gene's germline CDR1 is SNHLY and CDR2 FYNNEI. The CDR3 consists of 13 residues. The CDR3 sequence: CAGARAVNTEAFF. In nucleotides, the CDR3 is TGTGCCGGGGCCCGGGCGGTTAACACTGAAGCTTTCTTT. The full variable domain, with the rest looked up from reference TRBV2 and TRBJ1-1, is EPEVTQTPSHQVTQMGQEVILRCVPISNHLYFYWYRQILGQKVEFLVSFYNNEISEKSEIFDDQFSVERPDGSNFTLKIRSTKLEDSAMYFCAGARAVNTEAFFGQGTRLTVV.

This clone was detected only once. V usage is TRBV18 and J usage is TRBJ1-6; D is possibly TRBD1 (5 bases). Deletions cut 6 bases from V and 0 bases from J, with 12 bases between. Germline CDR1 KGHSH, CDR2 LQKENI. The CDR3 consists of 16 residues. This CDR3 reads CASSPAGLSYNSPLHF. CDR3 nucleotide sequence: TGTGCCAGCTCCCCCGCAGGGCTCTCCTATAATTCACCCCTCCACTTT.

The chain links TRBV4-3 to TRBJ1-1; D gene ambiguous. The V gene lost 1 base and the J gene lost 5 bases, with 8 bases spanning the gap. The CDR3 totals 13 residues. CDR1 is LGHNA, CDR2 YSLEER, per germline. This CDR3 is CASSQGRETEAFF. Here the CDR3 DNA reads TGCGCCAGCAGCCAAGGGAGGGAAACTGAAGCTTTCTTT.

The rearrangement joins TRBV6-1 to TRBJ2-3; tentative D call: TRBD2 (5 bases). Germline assignment: CDR1 MNHNS and CDR2 SASEGT. This CDR3 contains 14 residues. V lost 5 bases and J lost 1, with 10 bases in between. DNA for the CDR3: TGTGCCAGCAGTAGGCGGGTTGGCACAGATACGCAGTATTTT. Its translation is CASSRRVGTDTQYF.

The chain is built from TRBV2 and TRBJ2-1, with 7 bases matching TRBD2. V was clipped by 8 bases and J by 5 bases; unmatched bases: 9. CDR1 and CDR2 (germline): SNHLY, FYNNEI. The CDR3 totals 14 residues. DNA of the CDR3: TGTGCCAGCGGCGGCGGGGGTTCTAACAATGAGCAGTTCTTC. Its protein product is CASGGGGSNNEQFF.

The chain employs TRBV5-4 and TRBJ2-3, with TRBD2 identical over 13 bases. The CDR3 has 19 residues. The V gene end was trimmed by 4 bases and the J gene end by 6 bases; junction bases not matched to a gene: 17. From germline, CDR1 is SGHNT and CDR2 YYREEE (reference sequence). The CDR3 nucleotides read TGTGCCAGCAGCCGGGAGGGACTAGCGGGGTGGTTTCGCGGCGATACGCAGTATTTT. Its translation: CASSREGLAGWFRGDTQYF.

The V call is TRBV5-1, the J call TRBJ1-4; 8 nucleotides align to TRBD1. The CDR3 contains 15 residues. CDR1 and CDR2 from the germline V gene are SGHRS and YFSETQ. Trimming at V came to 1 base and at J to 6 bases, leaving 5 bases not matched to a gene. DNA for the CDR3: TGCGCCAGCAGCTTGACGACAGGGGAGGATGAAAAACTGTTTTTT. The encoded protein is CASSLTTGEDEKLFF.

The chain links TRBV29-1 to TRBJ2-3, with TRBD2 matching over 7 bases. Trimming cost V 7 bases and J 3 bases; bases outside gene matches: 7. The germline V gene has CDR1 SQVTM and CDR2 ANQGSEA. The CDR3 runs to 13 residues. The CDR3 loop is CSAGTIFTDTQYF. Here the CDR3 DNA reads TGCAGCGCTGGGACTATCTTTACAGATACGCAGTATTTT.

The genes are TRBV10-1 and TRBJ2-7; 7 positions match TRBD2. V was pared by 0 bases and J by 5 bases, with 7 bases of the junction left unmatched. Germline V lookup: CDR1 WNHNN, CDR2 SYGVQD (reference sequence). CDR3 length: 15 amino acids. Here the CDR3 DNA reads TGCGCCAGCAGTGAGTCGTTGTCCGGGAGGAACGAGCAGTACTTC. Its protein is CASSESLSGRNEQYF.

CDR3 sequence reads: CASSRPGGSYNEQFF. DNA for the CDR3: TGCGCCAGTTCACGCCCAGGGGGCTCCTACAATGAGCAGTTCTTC. This chain uses TRBV5-1 with TRBJ2-1, with TRBD1 identical over 7 bases. V shed 8 bases and J 0 bases; nucleotides not matched to a gene: 8. The length of the CDR3 is 15 residues. Germline loops: CDR1 SGHRS, CDR2 YFSETQ.

The DNA of the CDR3 is TGTGCCAGCAGCTTACAGGGGGAGAGCACCGGGGAGCTGTTTTTT. This encodes CASSLQGESTGELFF. V and J are TRBV7-6 and TRBJ2-2; 7 bases fit TRBD1. CDR1 and CDR2 from the germline V gene are SGHVS and FNYEAQ. V shed 2 bases, J shed 4 bases, and the junction held 4 bases outside the gene matches. The CDR3 extends over 15 amino acids.

The chain combines TRBV30 with TRBJ1-2; TRBD1 might be the D (5 bases). CDR1 is GTSNPN and CDR2 is SVGIG in the germline V gene (reference sequence). Trimming removed 5 bases at V and 2 bases at J, with 12 bases between. This CDR3 region has 13 residues. DNA of the CDR3: TGTGCCTGGGCCCCCGGGGGGAACTATGGCTACACCTTC. The encoded protein is CAWAPGGNYGYTF.

The chain uses TRBV21-1 and TRBJ2-4; the table gives TRBD1 as D, unverified against the DNA. TRBV21-1 is flagged as a pseudogene. The CDR3 contains 14 residues. CDR3 sequence: CASSLRGAKNIQYF. Written as DNA, the CDR3 is TGTGCCAGCAGCCTTAGGGGAGCCAAAAACATTCAGTACTTC.

The J gene is TRBJ2-3, the V gene TRBV5-6; the match to TRBD1 covers 9 bases. The CDR3 totals 15 residues. V shed 9 bases, J shed 1 base, and the junction held 9 bases outside the gene matches. Germline lookup yields CDR1 SGHDT and CDR2 YYEEEE. CDR3 in DNA: TGTGCCACCTATACAGGGGGCTCTGGCACAGATACGCAGTATTTT. It codes for CATYTGGSGTDTQYF.

This chain links TRBV30 with TRBJ1-5; TRBD1 aligns across 9 bases. The germline CDR1 and CDR2 sequences are GTSNPN and SVGIG (reference sequence). CDR3 length equals 15 residues. Unmatched junction bases numbered 4, after V lost 2 bases and J lost 2 bases. The CDR3 here is CAWSYTGGGNQPQHF. CDR3 bases: TGTGCCTGGAGTTATACAGGGGGCGGCAATCAGCCCCAGCATTTT.

This chain connects TRBV6-1 to TRBJ1-6; D unclear. Germline CDR1 and CDR2: MNHNS and SASEGT. With 11 bases removed from V and 8 bases from J, the gap between germline ends came to 22 bases. CDR3 size: 15 residues. The CDR3 region is CAVGSEGWKDSPLHF. For the CDR3, the DNA is TGTGCCGTGGGGAGTGAAGGGTGGAAAGATTCACCCCTCCACTTT.

The CDR3 reads CASRRTGLAEPYEQYF. In nucleotides, the CDR3 is TGTGCCAGCAGACGAACGGGACTAGCGGAACCTTACGAGCAGTACTTC. The rearrangement links TRBV27 to TRBJ2-7; 11 bases map to TRBD2. This CDR3 contains 16 residues. Germline lookup yields CDR1 MNHEY and CDR2 SMNVEV (reference sequence). Trimming at V came to 6 bases and at J to 4 bases, leaving 11 bases not matched to a gene.

J is TRBJ2-2 and V is TRBV5-8, with a weak D call TRBD1 (5 bases). Germline loops: CDR1 SGHTS, CDR2 YDEGEE. The CDR3 length is 14 residues. V gave up 0 bases and J gave up 7 bases, with 10 bases separating them. The CDR3 DNA reads as TGTGCCAGCAGCTTGGCCGGACATGACGGGGAGCTGTTTTTT. This sequence encodes CASSLAGHDGELFF.

V is TRBV7-9 and J is TRBJ2-7, with 8 bases that match TRBD1. Germline CDR1 reads SEHNR; CDR2 reads FQNEAQ (reference sequence). CDR3 length: 13 residues. J lost 1 base, V lost 5 bases, and 1 base had no gene match. The CDR3 region is CASSRDRSYEQYF. The CDR3 nucleotides read TGTGCCAGCAGCCGGGACAGGTCCTACGAGCAGTACTTC.